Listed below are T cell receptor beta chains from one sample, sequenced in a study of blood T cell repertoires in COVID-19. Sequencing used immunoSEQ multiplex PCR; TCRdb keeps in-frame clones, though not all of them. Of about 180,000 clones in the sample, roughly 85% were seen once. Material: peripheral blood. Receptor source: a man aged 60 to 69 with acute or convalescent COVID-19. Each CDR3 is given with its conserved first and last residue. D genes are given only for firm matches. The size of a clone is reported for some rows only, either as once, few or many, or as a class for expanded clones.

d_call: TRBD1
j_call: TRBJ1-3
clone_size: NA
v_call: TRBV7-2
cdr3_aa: CASSPGQGTANTIYF
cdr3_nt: TGTGCCAGCAGCCCCGGACAGGGGACGGCAAACACCATATATTTT

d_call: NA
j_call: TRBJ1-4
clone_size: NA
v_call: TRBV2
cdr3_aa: CASRNRETNEKLFF
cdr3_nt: TGTGCCAGCCGAAACAGGGAAACTAATGAAAAACTGTTTTTT

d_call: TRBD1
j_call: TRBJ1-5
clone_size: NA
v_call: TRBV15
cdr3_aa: CATSRETTGLWQPQHF
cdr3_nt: TGTGCCACCAGCAGAGAGACGACAGGGCTCTGGCAGCCCCAGCATTTT

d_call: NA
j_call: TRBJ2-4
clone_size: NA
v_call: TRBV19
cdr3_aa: CASSIVGTAKNIQYF
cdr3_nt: TGTGCCAGTAGTATAGTCGGTACAGCCAAAAACATTCAGTACTTC

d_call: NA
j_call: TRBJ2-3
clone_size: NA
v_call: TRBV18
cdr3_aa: CASSSPGREADTQYF
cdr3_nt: TGTGCCAGCTCATCACCTGGCAGGGAGGCAGATACGCAGTATTTT

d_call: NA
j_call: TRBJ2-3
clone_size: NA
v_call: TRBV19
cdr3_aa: CASSIFSITDTQYF
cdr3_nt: TGTGCCAGTAGTATTTTTTCTATCACAGATACGCAGTATTTT

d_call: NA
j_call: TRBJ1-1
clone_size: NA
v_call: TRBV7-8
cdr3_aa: CASSLTQGIAEAFF
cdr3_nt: TGTGCCAGCAGCTTAACCCAGGGGATTGCTGAAGCTTTCTTT

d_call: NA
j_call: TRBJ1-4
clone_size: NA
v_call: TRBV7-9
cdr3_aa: CASSLGDKGNEKLFF
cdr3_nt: TGTGCCAGCAGCTTAGGGGACAAAGGAAATGAAAAACTGTTTTTT

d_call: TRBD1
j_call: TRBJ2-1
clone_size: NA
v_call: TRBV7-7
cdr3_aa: CASAGDRGQGEQFF
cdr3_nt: TGTGCTAGCGCGGGGGACAGGGGGCAGGGTGAGCAGTTCTTC

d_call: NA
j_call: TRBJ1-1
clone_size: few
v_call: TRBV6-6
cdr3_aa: CASRAQGFQNTEAFF
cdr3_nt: TGTGCCAGCAGAGCTCAGGGTTTCCAGAACACTGAAGCTTTCTTT

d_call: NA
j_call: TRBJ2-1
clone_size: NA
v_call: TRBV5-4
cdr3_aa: CASSSARGTYNEQFF
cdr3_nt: TGTGCCAGCAGCTCTGCTAGAGGGACCTACAATGAGCAGTTCTTC

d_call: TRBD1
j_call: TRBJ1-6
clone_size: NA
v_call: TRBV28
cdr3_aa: CASSLMTGNNSPLHF
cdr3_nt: TGTGCCAGCAGTTTAATGACAGGGAATAATTCACCCCTCCACTTT

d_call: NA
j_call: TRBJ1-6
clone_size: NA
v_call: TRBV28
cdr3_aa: CASSSVNSPLHF
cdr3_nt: TGTGCCAGCAGTTCAGTAAATTCACCCCTCCACTTT

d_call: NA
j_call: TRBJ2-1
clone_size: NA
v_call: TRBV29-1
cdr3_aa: CSLRRTLLGEQFF
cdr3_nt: TGCAGCCTTCGTCGGACTCTCCTCGGTGAGCAGTTCTTC

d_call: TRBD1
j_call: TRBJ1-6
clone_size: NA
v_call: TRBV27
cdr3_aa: CASRTGGDSPLHF
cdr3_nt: TGTGCCAGCAGGACAGGGGGGGATTCACCCCTCCACTTT

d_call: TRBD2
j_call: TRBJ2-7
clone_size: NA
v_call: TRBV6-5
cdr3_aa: CGVGEGGAGYEQYF
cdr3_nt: TGTGGGGTGGGGGAGGGAGGCGCGGGCTACGAGCAGTACTTC

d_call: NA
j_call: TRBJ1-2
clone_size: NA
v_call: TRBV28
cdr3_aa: CASSPGDIPGYGYTF
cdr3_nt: TGTGCCAGCAGCCCCGGGGACATCCCGGGCTATGGCTACACCTTC

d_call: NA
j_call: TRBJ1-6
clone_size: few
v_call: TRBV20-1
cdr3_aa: CSASNPGSPLHF
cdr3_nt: TGCAGTGCTAGTAACCCGGGTTCACCCCTCCACTTT

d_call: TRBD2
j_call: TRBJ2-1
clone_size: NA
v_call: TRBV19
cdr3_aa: CASSIDLMGLAGGGYNEQFF
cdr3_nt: TGTGCCAGTAGTATAGATTTAATGGGACTAGCGGGAGGGGGCTACAATGAGCAGTTCTTC

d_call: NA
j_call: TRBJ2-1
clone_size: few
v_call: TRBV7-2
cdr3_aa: CASSLAGVYNEQFF
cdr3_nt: TGTGCCAGCAGCTTAGCAGGGGTCTACAATGAGCAGTTCTTC

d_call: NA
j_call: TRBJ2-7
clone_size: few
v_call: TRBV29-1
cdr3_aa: CSVEDRRYEQYF
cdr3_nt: TGCAGCGTTGAAGATCGCAGGTACGAGCAGTACTTC

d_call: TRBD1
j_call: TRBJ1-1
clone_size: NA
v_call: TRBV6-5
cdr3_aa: CASRPRTGITEAFF
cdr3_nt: TGTGCCAGCAGGCCCCGGACAGGGATCACTGAAGCTTTCTTT

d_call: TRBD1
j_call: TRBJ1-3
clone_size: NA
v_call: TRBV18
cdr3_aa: CASSPATGFSGGNTIYF
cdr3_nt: TGTGCCAGCTCACCTGCGACAGGGTTCTCGGGAGGAAACACCATATATTTT

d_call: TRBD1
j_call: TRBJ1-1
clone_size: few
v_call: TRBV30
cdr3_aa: CAWTLKGANTEAFF
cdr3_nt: TGTGCCTGGACCCTTAAGGGGGCTAACACTGAAGCTTTCTTT

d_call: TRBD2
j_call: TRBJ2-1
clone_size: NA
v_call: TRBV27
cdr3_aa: CASSFLAGGRGNEQFF
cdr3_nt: TGTGCCAGCAGTTTTCTGGCGGGAGGGCGTGGCAATGAGCAGTTCTTC

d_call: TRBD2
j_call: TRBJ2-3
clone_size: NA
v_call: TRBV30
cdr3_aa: CAWSGTSGSTDTQYF
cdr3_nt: TGTGCCTGGAGTGGGACTAGCGGGAGCACAGATACGCAGTATTTT

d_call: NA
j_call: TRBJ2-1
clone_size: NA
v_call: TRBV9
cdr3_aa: CASSGLALAYNEQFF
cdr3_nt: TGTGCCAGCAGCGGATTAGCCCTCGCCTACAATGAGCAGTTCTTC

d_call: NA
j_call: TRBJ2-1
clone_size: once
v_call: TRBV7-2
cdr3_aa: CASSLGETSEQFF
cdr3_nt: TGTGCCAGCAGCTTAGGGGAAACTAGTGAGCAGTTCTTC

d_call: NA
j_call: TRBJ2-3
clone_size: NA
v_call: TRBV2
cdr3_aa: CASMYPRSTDTQYF
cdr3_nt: TGTGCCAGCATGTACCCGCGGAGCACAGATACGCAGTATTTT

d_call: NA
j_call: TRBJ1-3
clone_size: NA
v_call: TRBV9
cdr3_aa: CASSVDVGEASGNTIYF
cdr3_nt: TGTGCCAGCAGCGTAGACGTAGGAGAAGCGTCCGGAAACACCATATATTTT

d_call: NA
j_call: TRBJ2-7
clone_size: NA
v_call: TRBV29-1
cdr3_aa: CSVCPRSGEQYF
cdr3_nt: TGCAGCGTTTGCCCCCGCTCGGGCGAGCAGTACTTC

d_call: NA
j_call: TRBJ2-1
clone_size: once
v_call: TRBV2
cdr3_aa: CASSNRETAEFF
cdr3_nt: TGTGCCAGCAGTAACCGGGAAACCGCAGAGTTCTTC

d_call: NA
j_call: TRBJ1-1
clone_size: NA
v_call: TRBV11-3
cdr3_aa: CASSLGTSTEAFF
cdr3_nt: TGTGCCAGCAGCTTAGGGACATCCACTGAAGCTTTCTTT

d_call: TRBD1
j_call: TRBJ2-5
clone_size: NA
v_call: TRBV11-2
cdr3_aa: CASSLLRGLETQYF
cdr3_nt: TGTGCCAGCAGCCTCCTCAGGGGGCTTGAGACCCAGTACTTC

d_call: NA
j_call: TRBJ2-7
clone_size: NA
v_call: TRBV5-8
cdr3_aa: CASSLLPASSYEQYF
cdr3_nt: TGTGCCAGCAGCTTGTTGCCAGCGAGCTCCTACGAGCAGTACTTC

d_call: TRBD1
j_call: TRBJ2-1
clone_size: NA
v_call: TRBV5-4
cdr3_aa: CASSRARDRGPSNEQFF
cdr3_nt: TGTGCCAGCAGTCGGGCCCGGGACAGGGGCCCTAGCAATGAGCAGTTCTTC

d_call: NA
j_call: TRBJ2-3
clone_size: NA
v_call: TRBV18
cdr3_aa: CASSPPSVPDTQYF
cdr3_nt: TGTGCCAGCTCACCACCGTCAGTACCAGATACGCAGTATTTT